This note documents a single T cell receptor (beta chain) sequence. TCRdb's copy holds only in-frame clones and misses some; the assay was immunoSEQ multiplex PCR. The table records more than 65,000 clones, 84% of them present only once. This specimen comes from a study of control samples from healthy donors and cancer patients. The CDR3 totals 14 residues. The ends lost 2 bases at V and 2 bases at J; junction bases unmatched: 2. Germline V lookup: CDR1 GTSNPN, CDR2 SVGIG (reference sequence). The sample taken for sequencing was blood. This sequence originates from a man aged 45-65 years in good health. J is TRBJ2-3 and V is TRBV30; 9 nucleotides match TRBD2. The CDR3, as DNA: TGTGCCTGGAGTCCGGGACTAGCCACAGATACGCAGTATTTT. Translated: CAWSPGLATDTQYF.